Sequencing of this T cell receptor beta chain was carried out in a study of blood T cell repertoires in COVID-19. Ages ranged from about 18 to 89 years, with residence in approximately 25 US areas. The CDR3 has 13 amino acids. Losses at the gene ends were 6 bases for V and 4 bases for J; bases not matched to a gene: 4. This table comes from immunoSEQ multiplex PCR, and its TCRdb copy is limited to in-frame clones, with some not included. Among nearly 350,000 clones listed, roughly 87% were seen once. Specimen: PBMCs or T cells enriched from blood (not recorded which). The chain employs TRBV12-3 or TRBV12-4 and TRBJ2-7; 9 bases agree with TRBD1. The origin of this receptor is a woman in her 30s who had recovered from COVID-19. The CDR3 DNA follows: TGTGCCAGCAGAGGGACAGGGACTTACGAGCAGTACTTC. It codes for CASRGTGTYEQYF.